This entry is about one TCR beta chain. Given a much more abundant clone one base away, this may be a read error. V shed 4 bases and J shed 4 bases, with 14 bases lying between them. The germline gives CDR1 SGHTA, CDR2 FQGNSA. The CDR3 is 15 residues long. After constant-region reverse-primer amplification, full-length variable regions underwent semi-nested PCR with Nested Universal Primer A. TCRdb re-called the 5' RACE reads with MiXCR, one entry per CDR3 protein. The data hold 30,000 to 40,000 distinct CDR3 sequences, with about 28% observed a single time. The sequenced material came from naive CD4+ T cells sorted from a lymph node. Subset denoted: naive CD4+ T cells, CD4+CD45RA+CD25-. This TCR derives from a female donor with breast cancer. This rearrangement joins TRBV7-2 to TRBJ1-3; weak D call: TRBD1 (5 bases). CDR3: CASSSARGLGNTIYF. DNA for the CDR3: TGTGCCAGCAGCTCCGCAAGGGGTTTAGGAAACACCATATATTTT.